Below, 19 T cell receptor beta chains from the same sample are listed, as sequenced in a study of radiotherapy plus CTLA-4 blockade in lung cancer. Profiled with immunoSEQ multiplex PCR; TCRdb holds only in-frame clones, not every one. The sample lists about 51,000 clones; about 76% were seen once. The sample in question was peripheral blood, obtained from a patient treated with radiotherapy plus ipilimumab. The receptors were sampled from a human donor with non-small cell lung cancer who had a complete response to radiotherapy plus ipilimumab.

V gene TRBV7-9 combines with J gene TRBJ2-2, with TRBD2 matching over 12 bases. CDR1 is SEHNR and CDR2 is FQNEAQ in the germline V gene (reference sequence). J was trimmed by 1 base and V by 5 bases; bases with no gene match: 8. The CDR3 covers 18 residues. The CDR3: CASSTPTSGRVNTGELFF. DNA for the CDR3: TGTGCCAGCAGCACACCGACTAGCGGGAGAGTGAACACCGGGGAGCTGTTTTTT. The whole variable domain, filled in from reference TRBV7-9 and TRBJ2-2, reads DTGVSQNPRHKITKRGQNVTFRCDPISEHNRLYWYRQTLGQGPEFLTYFQNEAQLEKSRLLSDRFSAERPKGSFSTLEIQRTEQGDSAMYLCASSTPTSGRVNTGELFFGEGSRLTVL.

In its sample, this clone was seen once. The chain carries TRBV7-2 and TRBJ1-1, with D possibly being TRBD1 (6 bases). Germline V CDR1 and CDR2: SGHTA, FQGNSA. This CDR3 has 15 residues. V was shortened by 4 bases and J by 11 bases, with 23 bases between the two germline ends. The CDR3 here is CASSSSSPGGAKAFF. CDR3 nucleotides: TGTGCCAGCAGCTCTTCCTCCCCTGGGGGGGCGAAGGCTTTCTTT.

This clone was seen a handful of times. V usage is TRBV18 and J usage is TRBJ2-5; 14 nucleotides agree with TRBD2. The length of the CDR3 is 16 residues. The ends lost 1 base at V and 5 bases at J; junction bases unmatched: 3. Germline V CDR1 and CDR2: KGHSH, LQKENI. In nucleotides, the CDR3 is TGTGCCAGCTCACCACGACTAGCGGGAGGGCGCGAGACCCAGTACTTC. Translation: CASSPRLAGGRETQYF.

A single count supports this clone. The chain is built from TRBV2 and TRBJ1-5; TRBD1 matches 10 bases. CDR3 length: 18 residues. Germline V gene sequence: CDR1 SNHLY, CDR2 FYNNEI. J lost 1 base, V lost 5 bases, and 11 bases had no gene match. CDR3 nucleotides: TGTGCCAGCAGTTCCCGGGACAGGGGAGGTGGGAGCAATCAGCCCCAGCATTTT. Its translation is CASSSRDRGGGSNQPQHF.

The chain uses TRBV10-3 and TRBJ2-5; 10 positions match TRBD2. The CDR3 contains 16 residues. CDR1 and CDR2 from the germline V gene are ENHRY and SYGVKD. With 0 bases clipped from V and 5 bases from J, the junction kept 6 bases outside the gene matches. The CDR3 spells CAISESPGLAQETQYF. As DNA, the CDR3 is TGTGCCATCAGTGAGTCACCGGGACTAGCGCAGGAGACCCAGTACTTC.

The chain uses TRBV7-9 and TRBJ1-1; maybe TRBD1 (5 bases). The V end was cut by 1 base, the J end by 1 base, with 10 bases between. Germline V CDR1 and CDR2: SEHNR, FQNEAQ (reference sequence). The CDR3 loop spans 15 amino acids. CDR3 in amino acids: CASSLVSGWNTEAFF. CDR3 nucleotides: TGTGCCAGCAGCTTAGTTTCAGGGTGGAACACTGAAGCTTTCTTT.

This sequence joins TRBV5-1 and TRBJ2-1; weak D call: TRBD1 (5 bases). Germline V gives CDR1 SGHRS, CDR2 YFSETQ. Trimming removed 4 bases from V and 2 bases from J, with 13 bases in between. The CDR3 runs 15 residues. As DNA, the CDR3 is TGCGCCAGCAGCCGTCGACAAGGGGCCTACAATGAGCAGTTCTTC. This translates into CASSRRQGAYNEQFF. The full variable domain, rest sourced from reference TRBV5-1 and TRBJ2-1, is KAGVTQTPRYLIKTRGQQVTLSCSPISGHRSVSWYQQTPGQGLQFLFEYFSETQRNKGNFPGRFSGRQFSNSRSEMNVSTLELGDSALYLCASSRRQGAYNEQFFGPGTRLTVL.

This chain joins TRBV19 and TRBJ2-3, with 7 nucleotides matching TRBD1. There are 15 residues in the CDR3. Losses at the gene ends were 6 bases for V and 4 bases for J; bases not matched to a gene: 10. Germline V lookup: CDR1 LNHDA, CDR2 SQIVND (reference sequence). CDR3 region: CASRPGQSPADTQYF. In DNA, the CDR3 is TGTGCCAGTAGGCCGGGACAGTCCCCAGCAGATACGCAGTATTTT.

The chain links TRBV30 to TRBJ1-1, with 11 bases that match TRBD1. V was pared by 3 bases and J by 5 bases, with 5 bases of the junction left unmatched. The V gene's germline CDR1 is GTSNPN and CDR2 SVGIG (reference sequence). CDR3 size: 14 residues. The CDR3 here is CAWRGQGARTEAFF. The CDR3 nucleotides read TGTGCCTGGAGAGGACAGGGGGCGCGAACTGAAGCTTTCTTT. The full variable domain, its missing parts supplied by reference TRBV30 and TRBJ1-1, is SQTIHQWPATLVQPVGSPLSLECTVEGTSNPNLYWYRQAAGRGLQLLFYSVGIGQISSEVPQNLSASRPQDRQFILSSKKLLLSDSGFYLCAWRGQGARTEAFFGQGTRLTVV.

V and J are TRBV7-9 and TRBJ1-5; D unresolved. The germline V gene has CDR1 SEHNR and CDR2 FQNEAQ (reference sequence). The CDR3 has 13 residues. V gave up 5 bases and J gave up 3 bases, with 8 bases separating them. CDR3 in DNA: TGTGCCAGCAGCGCGTCGATCAATCAGCCCCAGCATTTT. Amino acid sequence: CASSASINQPQHF.

This chain uses TRBV4-1 with TRBJ1-2, with 12 nucleotides matching TRBD1. The trim removed 3 bases at V and 7 bases at J, leaving 27 bases unmatched. CDR3 length equals 22 residues. CDR1 and CDR2 (germline): MGHRA, YSYEKL. Here the CDR3 DNA reads TGCGCCAGCAGCCAGATCTTGGGGGGGTCCCCGGGACAGGGGGCACGGTTGCGTGGCTACACCTTC. The encoded protein is CASSQILGGSPGQGARLRGYTF.

The genes are TRBV30 and TRBJ1-5, with D perhaps TRBD1 (6 bases). V lost 2 bases to trimming and J lost 4 bases, with 15 bases between them. Germline CDR1 and CDR2: GTSNPN and SVGIG (reference sequence). The CDR3 covers 15 residues. The CDR3 loop is CAWSTDRFGNQPQHF. For the CDR3, the DNA is TGTGCCTGGAGTACCGACAGGTTTGGGAATCAGCCCCAGCATTTT.

This sequence joins TRBV10-2 and TRBJ2-3; 10 bases agree with TRBD2. The CDR3 consists of 15 residues. The germline gives CDR1 WSHSY, CDR2 SAAADI. The ends lost 10 bases at V and 4 bases at J; junction bases unmatched: 11. The CDR3 DNA reads as TGCGCCACCGCAAGTGGTCTAGCGGGAGCAGATACGCAGTATTTT. Translation: CATASGLAGADTQYF.

The chain is built from TRBV29-1 and TRBJ2-1, with 7 bases lining up with TRBD2. Germline lookup yields CDR1 SQVTM and CDR2 ANQGSEA. Trimming took 6 bases from V and 4 from J; bases not matched to a gene: 6. This CDR3 comprises 13 residues. The CDR3 bases are TGCAGCGTGAGTTATAGCGGGTACAATGAGCAGTTCTTC. Encoded protein: CSVSYSGYNEQFF.

The chain recombines TRBV11-3 with TRBJ2-3, with D maybe TRBD1 (6 bases). Germline CDR1 SGHNT, CDR2 YENEEA. Trimming removed 6 bases from V and 1 base from J, with 17 bases in between. CDR3 length: 16 residues. The CDR3 DNA follows: TGTGCCAGCAGTTCAACTGGGGGCACCCGCACAGATACGCAGTATTTT. Protein sequence: CASSSTGGTRTDTQYF.

V usage is TRBV5-4 and J usage is TRBJ1-4, with TRBD1 matching 8 bases. The V gene end was trimmed by 4 bases and the J gene end by 1 base; junction bases not matched to a gene: 3. This CDR3 region has 15 residues. CDR1 and CDR2 from the germline V gene are SGHNT and YYREEE (reference sequence). In nucleotides, the CDR3 is TGTGCCAGCAGCATGGACAGGGTAACTAATGAAAAACTGTTTTTT. Protein: CASSMDRVTNEKLFF.

The rearrangement joins TRBV25-1 to TRBJ1-3; 7 bases match TRBD1. Germline-derived CDR1 and CDR2 are MGHDK and SYGVNS. The ends lost 4 bases at V and 2 bases at J; junction bases unmatched: 5. This CDR3 spans 15 amino acids. The CDR3 region has the DNA TGTGCCAGCAGTGCAGGGGGGACAACTGGAAACACCATATATTTT. Protein sequence: CASSAGGTTGNTIYF.

The chain employs TRBV27 and TRBJ1-2, with D possibly being TRBD1 (6 bases). Trimming cost V 3 bases and J 3 bases, with 11 bases left between them. Germline loops: CDR1 MNHEY, CDR2 SMNVEV (reference sequence). This CDR3 region has 14 residues. Here the CDR3 reads CASSFRGAYYGYTF. Here the CDR3 DNA reads TGTGCCAGCAGTTTCCGGGGGGCCTACTATGGCTACACCTTC.

The V gene is TRBV30, the J gene TRBJ1-1; D may be TRBD1 (6 bases). With 6 bases removed from V and 4 bases from J, the gap between germline ends came to 18 bases. The CDR3 runs 14 residues. Germline V CDR1 and CDR2: GTSNPN, SVGIG (reference sequence). The CDR3 here is CACHWGGPPTEAFF. CDR3 DNA sequence: TGTGCCTGCCACTGGGGGGGGCCCCCCACTGAAGCTTTCTTT.